Reported below is one TCR beta chain. Its antigen is undetermined. V was pared by 4 bases and J by 3 bases, with 25 bases between. Germline V CDR1 and CDR2: SGHDT, YYEEEE. CDR3 length: 18 amino acids. Time point given: week 35, safety follow-up. Every vaccination contained 300 ug of the mutant IDH1 20-mer peptide and was paired with topical imiquimod. This record comes from a study of a mutant IDH1 vaccine in newly diagnosed glioma. Background on the study: Week 35 was safety follow-up visit V12; week 47 was end-of-study visit V13.

Method: immunoSEQ multiplex PCR; TCRdb's copy keeps in-frame clones and lacks some. Of about 68,000 clones listed, approximately 84% are singletons. Sequenced here: PBMCs, sampled from a glioma patient whose treatment included an IDH1 peptide vaccine. V is TRBV5-6 and J is TRBJ1-1; tentative D call: TRBD1 (5 bases). The sequence came from a man aged 18 to 30 with glioma. CDR3 sequence (DNA): TGTGCCAGCAGCAAATGGGGACCGGGCCTTTTGGTATACACTGAAGCTTTCTTT. Translated, it gives CASSKWGPGLLVYTEAFF.